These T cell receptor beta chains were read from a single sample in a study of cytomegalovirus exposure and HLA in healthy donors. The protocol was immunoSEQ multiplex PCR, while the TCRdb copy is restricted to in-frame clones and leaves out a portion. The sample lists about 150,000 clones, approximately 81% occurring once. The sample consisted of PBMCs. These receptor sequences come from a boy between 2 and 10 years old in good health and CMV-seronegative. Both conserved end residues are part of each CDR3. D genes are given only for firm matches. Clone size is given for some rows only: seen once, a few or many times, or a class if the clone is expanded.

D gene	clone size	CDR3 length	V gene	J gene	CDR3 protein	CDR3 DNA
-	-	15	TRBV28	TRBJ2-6	CASREHSSGANVLTF	TGTGCCAGCAGAGAGCATAGCTCTGGGGCCAACGTCCTGACTTTC
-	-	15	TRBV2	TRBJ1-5	CASSLGGNSNQPQHF	TGTGCCAGCAGCCTCGGGGGAAATAGCAATCAGCCCCAGCATTTT
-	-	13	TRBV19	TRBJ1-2	CASSRETAYGYTF	TGTGCCAGTAGTAGAGAGACAGCGTATGGCTACACCTTC
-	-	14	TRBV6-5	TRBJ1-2	CASSTRGRDDGYTF	TGTGCCAGCAGTACCCGAGGCAGGGATGATGGCTACACCTTC
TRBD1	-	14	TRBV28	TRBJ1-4	CASTQPGGNEKLFF	TGTGCCAGCACCCAGCCAGGGGGCAATGAAAAACTGTTTTTT
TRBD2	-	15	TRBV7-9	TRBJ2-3	CASSLVAGGRDTQYF	TGTGCCAGCAGCTTAGTTGCGGGGGGTCGTGATACGCAGTATTTT
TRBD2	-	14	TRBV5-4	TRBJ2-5	CASSIPGLGETQYF	TGTGCCAGCAGCATACCGGGACTAGGGGAGACCCAGTACTTC
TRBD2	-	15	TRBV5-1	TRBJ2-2	CASSLKRDSTGELFF	TGCGCCAGCAGCTTGAAGCGGGATAGCACCGGGGAGCTGTTTTTT
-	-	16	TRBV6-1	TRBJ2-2	CASSERRPMNTGELFF	TGTGCCAGCAGTGAACGGAGACCCATGAACACCGGGGAGCTGTTTTTT
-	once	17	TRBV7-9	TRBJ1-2	CASRSKTGPPRYYGYTF	TGTGCCAGCAGATCCAAGACAGGCCCCCCTCGGTACTATGGCTACACCTTC
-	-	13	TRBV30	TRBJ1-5	CACRDNRNQPQHF	TGTGCCTGCCGGGACAATCGCAATCAGCCCCAGCATTTT
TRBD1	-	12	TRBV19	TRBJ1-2	CATPDREYGYTF	TGTGCCACCCCAGACAGGGAGTACGGCTACACCTTC
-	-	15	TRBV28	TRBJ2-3	CASSLSRVPPDTQYF	TGTGCCAGCAGTTTATCGCGAGTCCCCCCAGATACGCAGTATTTT
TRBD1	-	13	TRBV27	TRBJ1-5	CASSTQGYQPQHF	TGTGCCAGCAGTACACAGGGGTATCAGCCCCAGCATTTT
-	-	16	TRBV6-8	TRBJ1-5	CASTPAGPNSNQPQHF	TGTGCCAGCACCCCGGCTGGGCCAAATAGCAATCAGCCCCAGCATTTT
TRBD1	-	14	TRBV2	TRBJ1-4	CASSVDREGEKLFF	TGTGCCAGCAGCGTCGACAGGGAAGGGGAAAAACTGTTTTTT
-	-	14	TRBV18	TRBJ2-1	CASSRDSPYNEQFF	TGTGCCAGCTCTCGGGACTCCCCTTACAATGAGCAGTTCTTC
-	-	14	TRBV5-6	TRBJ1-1	CASSLDPRGTEAFF	TGTGCCAGCAGCTTGGACCCCAGGGGCACTGAAGCTTTCTTT
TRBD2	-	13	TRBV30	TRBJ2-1	CASSRTSGIEQFF	TGTGCCTCGTCCCGGACTAGCGGGATTGAGCAGTTCTTC
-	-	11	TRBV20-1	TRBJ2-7	CSAPTSIEQYF	TGCAGTGCTCCTACTAGCATCGAGCAGTACTTC
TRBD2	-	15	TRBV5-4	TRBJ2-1	CASSFGLADFNEQFF	TGTGCCAGCAGCTTCGGACTAGCGGATTTCAATGAGCAGTTCTTC
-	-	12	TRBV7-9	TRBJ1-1	CSSSLGQGEAFF	TGTTCCAGCAGCTTAGGGCAGGGGGAAGCTTTCTTT
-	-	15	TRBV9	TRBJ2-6	CASSAHSSGANVLTF	TGTGCCAGCAGCGCACACAGCTCTGGGGCCAACGTCCTGACTTTC
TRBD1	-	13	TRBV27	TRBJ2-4	CASSLRTGDNQYF	TGTGCCAGCAGTCTCAGGACAGGGGACAATCAGTACTTC
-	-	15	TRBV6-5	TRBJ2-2	CASSYRQTNTGELFF	TGTGCCAGCAGTTACCGCCAGACTAACACCGGGGAGCTGTTTTTT
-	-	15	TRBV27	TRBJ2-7	CASSLKAGDFYEQYF	TGTGCCAGCAGTTTAAAAGCAGGGGATTTCTACGAGCAGTACTTC
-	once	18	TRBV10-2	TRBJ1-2	CASSEGGKGRTVSYGYTF	TGCGCCAGCAGTGAGGGCGGTAAAGGTCGGACAGTTTCCTATGGCTACACCTTC
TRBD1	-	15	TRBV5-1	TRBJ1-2	CASSKGQGGYYGYTF	TGCGCCAGCAGCAAAGGACAGGGGGGATACTATGGCTACACCTTC
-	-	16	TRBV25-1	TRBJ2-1	CASSESKQGSYNEQFF	TGTGCCAGCAGTGAATCGAAGCAGGGCTCCTACAATGAGCAGTTCTTC
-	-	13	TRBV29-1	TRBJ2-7	CSVEMRASYEQYF	TGCAGCGTTGAAATGAGGGCCTCCTACGAGCAGTACTTC
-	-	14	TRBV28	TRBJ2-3	CASRIGLSTDTQYF	TGTGCCAGCAGAATCGGACTATCCACAGATACGCAGTATTTT
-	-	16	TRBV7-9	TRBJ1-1	CASSFAVGGLNTEAFF	TGTGCCAGCAGCTTCGCAGTCGGGGGACTGAACACTGAAGCTTTCTTT
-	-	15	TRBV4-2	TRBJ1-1	CASSQDFRENTEAFF	TGTGCCAGCAGCCAAGATTTTCGGGAGAACACTGAAGCTTTCTTT
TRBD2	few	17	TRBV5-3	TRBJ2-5	CARSPGRAGDRPETQYF	TGTGCCAGAAGCCCGGGGCGAGCGGGAGACCGGCCAGAGACCCAGTACTTC
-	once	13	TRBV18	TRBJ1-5	CASSSQGNQPQHF	TGTGCCAGCTCTAGTCAGGGGAATCAGCCCCAGCATTTT
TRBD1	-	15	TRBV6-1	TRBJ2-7	CASRPGTGVYDEQYF	TGTGCCAGCAGGCCCGGGACAGGGGTTTACGACGAGCAGTACTTC
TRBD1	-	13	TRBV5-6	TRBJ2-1	CASSFGTANEQFF	TGTGCCAGCAGCTTCGGGACAGCCAATGAGCAGTTCTTC
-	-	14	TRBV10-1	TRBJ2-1	CASSTAASYNEQFF	TGCGCCAGCAGTACGGCGGCGTCCTACAATGAGCAGTTCTTC
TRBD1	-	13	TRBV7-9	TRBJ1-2	CASSPDRGYGYTF	TGTGCCAGCAGCCCGGACAGGGGGTATGGCTACACCTTC
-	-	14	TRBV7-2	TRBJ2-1	CASSLVPPSNEQFF	TGTGCCAGCAGCTTAGTTCCACCTAGCAATGAGCAGTTCTTC
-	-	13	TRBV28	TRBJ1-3	CASSLAGGNTIYF	TGTGCCAGCAGTTTGGCGGGTGGGAACACCATATATTTT
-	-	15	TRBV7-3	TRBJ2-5	CASSPQGGLLETQYF	TGTGCCAGCAGCCCCCAGGGAGGACTGTTAGAGACCCAGTACTTC
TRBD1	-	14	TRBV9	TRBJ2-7	CASSRGQGAYEQYF	TGTGCCAGCAGCCGGGGACAGGGGGCCTACGAGCAGTACTTC
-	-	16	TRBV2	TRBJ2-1	CASREGWGSFRNEQFF	TGTGCCAGCAGGGAGGGGTGGGGAAGTTTTAGGAATGAGCAGTTCTTC
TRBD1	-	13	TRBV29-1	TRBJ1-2	CSVETGADYGYTF	TGCAGCGTAGAGACAGGGGCTGACTATGGCTACACCTTC
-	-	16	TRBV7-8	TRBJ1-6	CASTPGLGTYNSPLHF	TGTGCCAGCACCCCTGGGTTGGGCACTTATAATTCACCCCTCCACTTT
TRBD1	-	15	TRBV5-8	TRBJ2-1	CASSLRDSLWNEQFF	TGTGCCAGCAGCCTTCGGGACAGCTTATGGAATGAGCAGTTCTTC
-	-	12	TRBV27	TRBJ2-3	CASSSLSNTQYF	TGCGCCAGCAGTTCCCTCTCTAATACGCAGTATTTT
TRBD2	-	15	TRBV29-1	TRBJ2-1	CSVSNRLAGANEQFF	TGCAGCGTCTCCAATCGACTAGCGGGGGCCAATGAGCAGTTCTTC
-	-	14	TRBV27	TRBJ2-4	CASSSSGAKNIQYF	TGTGCCAGCAGTTCCTCCGGGGCCAAAAACATTCAGTACTTC
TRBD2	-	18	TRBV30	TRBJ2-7	CAWSIGTSGTRRSYEQYF	TGTGCCTGGAGTATAGGGACTAGCGGGACGCGGAGGTCCTACGAGCAGTACTTC
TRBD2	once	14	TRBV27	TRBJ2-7	CASSSSGRATEQYF	TGTGCCAGCAGTTCCAGCGGGAGGGCCACCGAGCAGTACTTC
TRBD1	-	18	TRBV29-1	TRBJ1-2	CSVDAIAVSGTGYYGYTF	TGCAGCGTTGACGCTATAGCAGTGTCCGGGACAGGGTACTATGGCTACACCTTC
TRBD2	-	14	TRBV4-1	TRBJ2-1	CASSLGLVTGEQFF	TGCGCCAGCAGCCTGGGACTAGTTACCGGGGAGCAGTTCTTC
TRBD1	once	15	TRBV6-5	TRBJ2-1	CASSYRDSSYNEQFF	TGTGCCAGCAGTTACCGGGACAGTTCCTACAATGAGCAGTTCTTC
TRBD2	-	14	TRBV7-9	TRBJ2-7	CASSLERGDYEQYF	TGTGCCAGCAGCTTAGAGCGGGGGGACTACGAGCAGTACTTC
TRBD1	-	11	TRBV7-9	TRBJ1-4	CSSSGGTGRTF	TGTTCCAGCAGCGGGGGGACAGGAAGAACGTTT
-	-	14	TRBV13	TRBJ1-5	CASSLGGAHQPQHF	TGTGCCAGCAGCTTAGGAGGGGCTCATCAGCCCCAGCATTTT
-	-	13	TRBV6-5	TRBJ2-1	CASSYSIAGEQFF	TGTGCCAGCAGTTACTCGATCGCGGGCGAGCAGTTCTTC
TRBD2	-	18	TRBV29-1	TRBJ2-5	CSVETGTSGGKLQETQYF	TGCAGCGTTGAAACCGGGACTAGCGGGGGTAAACTCCAAGAGACCCAGTACTTC